Following are 32 T cell receptor beta chains from one sample sequenced in a study of low-dose radiotherapy and immunotherapy resistance in tumors. First-strand cDNA used TRAV- and TRBV-specific primers, covering alpha and beta chains. With a constant-region primer and a V-primer adapter, TCRs were subjected to roughly 20 PCR cycles of amplification. Each CDR3 protein gets one entry after TCRdb re-called the reads with MiXCR. The sample yields 75,000 to 95,000 distinct CDR3 sequences, 15% to 20% seen once. Time point meaning: before trial treatment. Here the sequenced sample was PBMCs, taken before treatment. The receptors derive from a male donor with prostate cancer.

This clonotype was seen ten or more times. This chain uses TRBV7-8 with TRBJ1-4; possibly TRBD1 for D (5 bases). There are 14 residues in the CDR3. Between the trimmed V and J ends, which lost 2 bases and 8 bases, there was a span of 12 bases. The germline gives CDR1 SGHVS, CDR2 FQNEAQ. CDR3 DNA sequence: TGTGCCAGCAGCTTACCGACAGCGGCCGAAAAACTGTTTTTT. Encoded protein: CASSLPTAAEKLFF. The complete variable domain, with remaining parts taken from reference TRBV7-8 and TRBJ1-4, reads GAGVSQSPRYKVAKRGQDVALRCDPISGHVSLFWYQQALGQGPEFLTYFQNEAQLDKSGLPSDRFFAERPEGSVSTLKIQRTQQEDSAVYLCASSLPTAAEKLFFGSGTQLSVL.

This clonotype was counted at least ten times. The chain recombines TRBV12-3 or TRBV12-4 with TRBJ1-1, with D perhaps TRBD1 (6 bases). The CDR3 is 14 amino acids. The ends were cut back, 5 bases at V and 1 base at J, with 11 bases in the middle. CDR3 region: CASSRQVTNTEAFF. CDR3 nucleotide sequence: TGTGCCAGCAGTCGACAGGTGACGAACACTGAAGCTTTCTTT.

This clonotype has ten or more counts. This chain joins TRBV14 and TRBJ1-4; 7 bases agree with TRBD1. Germline V gene lookup returns CDR1 SGHDN and CDR2 FVKESK. Trimming at V came to 2 bases and at J to 7 bases, leaving 10 bases not matched to a gene. The CDR3 consists of 16 residues. The CDR3 here is CASSQFRTGAAEKLFF. The CDR3 nucleotides are TGTGCCAGCAGCCAATTTAGAACAGGGGCTGCTGAAAAACTGTTTTTT.

This clonotype was seen repeatedly, ten times or more. The rearrangement joins TRBV9 to TRBJ1-6; possible D gene TRBD1, 6 bases. Trimming cost V 4 bases and J 4 bases, with 9 bases left between them. CDR3 length: 14 amino acids. Per the germline V gene, CDR1 is SGDLS and CDR2 is YYNGEE. The CDR3 loop is CASSPGQYNSPLHF. CDR3 DNA: TGTGCCAGCAGCCCTGGACAGTATAATTCACCCCTCCACTTT. Using reference TRBV9 and TRBJ1-6 for the parts outside the CDR3, the full variable domain is DSGVTQTPKHLITATGQRVTLRCSPRSGDLSVYWYQQSLDQGLQFLIQYYNGEERAKGNILERFSAQQFPDLHSELNLSSLELGDSALYFCASSPGQYNSPLHFGNGTRLTVT.

The chain employs TRBV19 and TRBJ2-5, with 8 bases identical to TRBD1. V shed 6 bases, J shed 4 bases, and the junction held 7 bases outside the gene matches. CDR1 and CDR2 (germline): LNHDA, SQIVND (reference sequence). The CDR3 extends over 14 amino acids. The CDR3 nucleotides are TGTGCCAGTAGGCTGACAGGGGTAAGAGAGACCCAGTACTTC. This translates into CASRLTGVRETQYF.

This clonotype has ten or more counts. This chain connects TRBV10-3 to TRBJ2-1; 7 nucleotides match TRBD2. The CDR3 extends over 16 amino acids. Looked up from germline, CDR1 is ENHRY and CDR2 is SYGVKD. The junction had 6 bases not matched to a gene; V was cut back by 0 bases and J by 4 bases. For the CDR3, the DNA is TGTGCCATCAGTGAGTCGACACTAGCGTCGTACAATGAGCAGTTCTTC. Amino acids: CAISESTLASYNEQFF.

The sample holds many counts of this clonotype. The chain couples TRBV7-9 to TRBJ2-1; 12 nucleotides line up with TRBD2. In germline, CDR1 is SEHNR, CDR2 FQNEAQ (reference sequence). With V trimmed by 3 bases and J by 6 bases, 6 bases remained unmatched. There are 16 residues in the CDR3. The CDR3 sequence is CASSFLTSGRFNEQFF. The CDR3 DNA sequence: TGTGCCAGCAGCTTCCTGACTAGCGGGAGATTCAATGAGCAGTTCTTC.

This clonotype was counted many times. The chain couples TRBV6-5 to TRBJ2-2; TRBD1 agrees at 10 bases. This CDR3 contains 19 residues. V lost 2 bases to trimming and J lost 3 bases; unmatched junction nucleotides: 12. CDR1 is MNHEY and CDR2 is SVGAGI in the germline V gene. Here the CDR3 DNA reads TGTGCCAGCAGTTACGCCGAGACAGGGGGCCGTGGATACACCGGGGAGCTGTTTTTT. This gives the protein CASSYAETGGRGYTGELFF.

This clonotype appeared many times. The rearrangement uses TRBV7-3 and TRBJ2-1, with 8 positions matching TRBD2. Germline CDR1 and CDR2: SGHTA and FQGTGA. The CDR3 spans 17 residues. The V and J ends lost 2 bases and 4 bases, in that order; junction bases with no gene match: 10. This CDR3 is CASSLFFRTSGYNEQFF. The CDR3 DNA sequence: TGTGCCAGCAGCTTATTCTTTCGTACTAGCGGATACAATGAGCAGTTCTTC.

Comment on this clonotype: Only one base separates this from a far larger clonotype, so it likely reflects a read error. This chain uses TRBV12-3 or TRBV12-4 with TRBJ2-7; the match to TRBD2 covers 8 bases. This CDR3 has 12 amino acids. The ends lost 4 bases at V and 7 bases at J; junction bases unmatched: 3. DNA of the CDR3: TGTGCCAGCAGTTGGACTAGCAATGAGCAGTACTTC. Protein product: CASSWTSNEQYF.

This clonotype was counted many times. This sequence joins TRBV10-3 and TRBJ2-7; D uncertain. V gave up 4 bases and J gave up 1 base, with 5 bases separating them. Germline CDR1 reads ENHRY; CDR2 reads SYGVKD. The CDR3 runs to 12 residues. In nucleotides, the CDR3 is TGTGCCATCAGTGCCCAGTCCTACGAGCAGTACTTC. Translating gives CAISAQSYEQYF.

This clonotype showed up many times. It is unclear where the CDR3 begins or ends on the DNA, so no DNA is shown, and the CDR3 is as TCRdb lists it. This CDR3 reads CAISTSGDNEQFF. The V and J genes are TRBV10-3 and TRBJ2-1; TRBD1 is taken as the D call from the table, unchecked against the DNA. Looked up from germline, CDR1 is ENHRY and CDR2 is SYGVKD. The length of the CDR3 is 13 amino acids, counting both ends.

This clonotype has a handful of counts. V is TRBV27 and J is TRBJ2-7; 10 bases agree with TRBD2. The CDR3 has 13 amino acids. CDR1 MNHEY and CDR2 SMNVEV come from the germline V gene (reference sequence). V lost 2 bases to trimming and J lost 6 bases; unmatched junction nucleotides: 1. The CDR3 DNA is TGTGCCAGCAGTTTAGGGACTAGCGCCGAGCAGTACTTC. Translated, it gives CASSLGTSAEQYF.

To note about this clonotype: At one boundary the junction diverges from the germline segment, which might be a read error. The gene calls are TRBV12-3 or TRBV12-4 and TRBJ2-5, with 9 bases identical to TRBD2. The CDR3 has 14 residues. CDR3 DNA: TGTGCCAGCAGACAGCGGGAGGATCAAGAGACCCGGTACTTC. It yields the protein CASRQREDQETRYF.

This clonotype came up many times. J is TRBJ1-3 and V is TRBV27; 7 bases line up with TRBD1. Germline-derived CDR1 and CDR2 are MNHEY and SMNVEV (reference sequence). V shed 5 bases and J 1 base; nucleotides not matched to a gene: 8. This CDR3 spans 16 amino acids. The CDR3 sequence is CASSTGQAFSGNTIYF. The CDR3 DNA is TGTGCCAGCAGTACCGGACAGGCGTTTTCTGGAAACACCATATATTTT.

This clonotype was counted at least ten times. V usage is TRBV5-1 and J usage is TRBJ1-5, with unresolved D. The CDR3 length is 13 residues. V was trimmed by 0 bases and J by 3 bases, leaving 4 bases between them. Looked up from germline, CDR1 is SGHRS and CDR2 is YFSETQ. CDR3 DNA: TGCGCCAGCAGCTTGGTTCCCAATCAGCCCCAGCATTTT. Its protein product is CASSLVPNQPQHF.

This clonotype has a count of ten or more. The V call is TRBV4-3, the J call TRBJ2-1, with 8 nucleotides matching TRBD2. The trim removed 1 base at V and 3 bases at J, leaving 5 bases unmatched. CDR1 is LGHNA and CDR2 is YSLEER in the germline V gene. The CDR3 runs to 16 residues. In nucleotides, the CDR3 is TGCGCCAGCAGCCAAGTCGGAACTAGCGGCTACAATGAGCAGTTCTTC. Its protein product is CASSQVGTSGYNEQFF.

This clonotype was observed at least ten times. The rearrangement links TRBV28 to TRBJ2-1; 14 bases fit TRBD2. Germline V CDR1 and CDR2: MDHEN, SYDVKM. V lost 6 bases, J lost 9 bases, and 7 bases stayed unmatched. The length of the CDR3 is 15 residues. DNA for the CDR3: TGTGCCAGCAGCTACGGGACTAGCGGGAGTTTTGAGCAGTTCTTC. Translation gives CASSYGTSGSFEQFF.

Many counts were recorded for this clonotype. The J gene is TRBJ2-7, the V gene TRBV5-1; weak D call: TRBD2 (6 bases). The V gene lost 4 bases and the J gene lost 1 base, with 12 bases spanning the gap. Germline CDR1 reads SGHRS; CDR2 reads YFSETQ. This CDR3 region has 14 residues. The CDR3 is CASSPSGDSYEQYF. CDR3 nucleotide sequence: TGCGCCAGCAGCCCTTCGGGGGATTCCTACGAGCAGTACTTC.

This clonotype was found a few times. This clone may be a read error of a much larger clone one base away. The genes are TRBV19 and TRBJ2-2, with unresolved D. V was trimmed by 3 bases and J by 6 bases, leaving 8 bases between them. Germline CDR1 reads LNHDA; CDR2 reads SQIVND (reference sequence). The CDR3 is 13 amino acids. This CDR3 reads CASSMAEAGELFF. CDR3 nucleotide sequence: TGTGCCAGTAGTATGGCGGAAGCCGGGGAGCTGTTTTTT.

Points on this clonotype: With a far larger clone one base away, a read error is the likely cause. The chain links TRBV11-2 to TRBJ1-3; D is ambiguous. Germline loops: CDR1 SGHAT, CDR2 FQNNGV. This CDR3 is 13 amino acids long. DNA for the CDR3: TGTGTCAGCATGGAGGGCCCTGGAAACACCATATATTTT. The encoded protein is CVSMEGPGNTIYF.

V usage is TRBV5-3 and J usage is TRBJ1-3; a possible D gene is TRBD1 (5 bases). TRBV5-3 is recorded as an ORF, its role being uncertain. The V gene lost 8 bases and the J gene lost 4 bases, with 16 bases spanning the gap. The CDR3 is 14 amino acids. CDR3 sequence reads: CASSMDISGNTIYF. In DNA, the CDR3 is TGTGCCAGCAGCATGGACATATCCGGAAACACCATATATTTT.

This clonotype was counted at least ten times. The chain carries TRBV6-5 and TRBJ1-1; 9 bases are shared with TRBD1. This CDR3 has 14 amino acids. V lost 4 bases, J lost 5 bases, and 5 bases stayed unmatched. CDR1 and CDR2 from the germline V gene are MNHEY and SVGAGI. The DNA of the CDR3 is TGTGCCAGCAGTTTTGACAGGGGGTTTACTGAAGCTTTCTTT. It yields the protein CASSFDRGFTEAFF.

This clonotype was counted at least ten times. The chain carries TRBV4-3 and TRBJ2-4; tentatively, D is TRBD2 (6 bases). Trimming removed 2 bases from V and 0 bases from J, with 17 bases in between. There are 18 residues in the CDR3. Germline V lookup: CDR1 LGHNA, CDR2 YSLEER. The CDR3 loop reads CASSQTRVGLIAKNIQYF. In DNA, the CDR3 is TGCGCCAGCAGCCAAACTCGGGTGGGACTTATAGCCAAAAACATTCAGTACTTC.

Ten or more counts support this clonotype. The chain carries TRBV20-1 and TRBJ2-2; D remains ambiguous. CDR3 size: 15 residues. Trimming stripped 3 bases from V and 3 bases from J, with 14 bases between. CDR1 and CDR2 from the germline V gene are DFQATT and SNEGSKA (reference sequence). The CDR3 protein is CSARSSGLDTGELFF. The CDR3 nucleotides are TGCAGTGCTAGGTCCTCGGGCCTTGACACCGGGGAGCTGTTTTTT.

At least ten counts were recorded for this clonotype. The chain's CDR3 is CASSNPGGFNYGYTF. DNA for the CDR3: TGTGCCAGCAGTAACCCAGGGGGCTTTAACTATGGCTACACCTTC. The rearrangement uses TRBV3-1 and TRBJ1-2; 8 bases are shared with TRBD1. V shed 6 bases and J 1 base; nucleotides not matched to a gene: 7. The CDR3 runs to 15 residues. CDR1 and CDR2 from the germline V gene are LGHDT and YNNKEL (reference sequence).

In nucleotides, the CDR3 is TGTGCCAGCAGAGAGCGGACAGGGTCAACTGAAGCTTTCTTT. Translating it yields CASRERTGSTEAFF. The V and J genes are TRBV6-1 and TRBJ1-1; 8 nucleotides align to TRBD1. Germline CDR1 MNHNS, CDR2 SASEGT. V lost 6 bases, J lost 5 bases, and 8 bases stayed unmatched. The CDR3 loop spans 14 amino acids.

This clonotype turned up a few times. The V call is TRBV2, the J call TRBJ2-1; 7 bases align to TRBD1. Germline assignment: CDR1 SNHLY and CDR2 FYNNEI. The CDR3 length is 14 residues. V shed 4 bases and J 5 bases; nucleotides not matched to a gene: 5. The CDR3 DNA reads TGTGCCAGCAGTGTGGGACAGTGGGACAATGAGCAGTTCTTC. Protein product: CASSVGQWDNEQFF.

The V gene is TRBV20-1, the J gene TRBJ2-1; D might be TRBD2 (5 bases). Trimming shortened V by 2 bases and J by 6 bases, and 14 bases separated the two germline ends. The CDR3 has 14 residues. From germline, CDR1 is DFQATT and CDR2 SNEGSKA (reference sequence). The CDR3 sequence is CSARRATRGNEQFF. The CDR3 coding sequence is TGCAGTGCTAGAAGAGCGACCCGGGGCAATGAGCAGTTCTTC.

This clonotype has at least ten counts. The J gene is TRBJ2-1, the V gene TRBV12-3 or TRBV12-4; TRBD2 agrees at 9 bases. The trim removed 6 bases at V and 1 base at J, leaving 7 bases unmatched. The CDR3 consists of 16 residues. The CDR3 DNA follows: TGTGCCAGCAGACTTAGCGGGAGTGTTTCCTACAATGAGCAGTTCTTC. Translated: CASRLSGSVSYNEQFF.

This clonotype was seen many times. V and J are TRBV3-1 and TRBJ1-2; D uncertain. V gave up 1 base and J gave up 5 bases, with 5 bases separating them. The CDR3 has 12 amino acids. The germline V gene has CDR1 LGHDT and CDR2 YNNKEL (reference sequence). The CDR3: CASSQGGYGYTF. In DNA form, the CDR3 reads TGTGCCAGCAGCCAAGGGGGATATGGCTACACCTTC.

This clonotype was recorded at least ten times. The chain uses TRBV10-3 and TRBJ2-5, with D possibly being TRBD1 or TRBD2 (5 bases each). CDR3 length equals 13 residues. Trimming stripped 4 bases from V and 5 bases from J, with 11 bases between. The V gene's germline CDR1 is ENHRY and CDR2 SYGVKD. The CDR3 here is CAISGGGEETQYF. DNA of the CDR3: TGTGCCATCAGTGGTGGGGGAGAGGAGACCCAGTACTTC.